Presented here are 8 T cell receptor beta chains from one specimen sequenced in a study of sequential checkpoint blockade in melanoma. Clones were read by immunoSEQ multiplex PCR, and TCRdb kept only the in-frame ones, dropping some. The sample carries around 34,000 clones, roughly 84% recorded once. Treatment defined: randomized to nivolumab then ipilimumab (arm A) or the reverse (arm B). Source: CD8+ T cells sorted from blood (inferred from file names), taken from a patient given nivolumab and ipilimumab in sequence. Receptors were obtained from a human donor with melanoma.

This clone was seen a single time. The gene calls are TRBV9 and TRBJ2-7; TRBD2 matches 8 bases. CDR3 length: 16 residues. The V and J ends lost 0 bases and 0 bases, in that order; junction bases with no gene match: 5. Germline lookup yields CDR1 SGDLS and CDR2 YYNGEE. The CDR3 DNA sequence: TGTGCCAGCAGCGTAGATGGGACTAGGCCCTCCTACGAGCAGTACTTC. It encodes CASSVDGTRPSYEQYF.

This clone showed up just a few times. This chain connects TRBV2 to TRBJ1-4; no clear D gene. The CDR3 is 15 residues long. CDR1 is SNHLY and CDR2 is FYNNEI in the germline V gene. The V and J ends lost 2 bases and 8 bases respectively, with 15 bases between them. The CDR3: CASSESRPVREKLFF. The CDR3 region has the DNA TGTGCCAGCAGTGAATCTAGACCGGTCCGCGAAAAACTGTTTTTT.

This clone was seen a handful of times. The chain combines TRBV7-9 with TRBJ2-2; TRBD1 matches at 7 bases. The germline gives CDR1 SEHNR, CDR2 FQNEAQ (reference sequence). J was trimmed by 6 bases and V by 10 bases; bases with no gene match: 20. There are 17 residues in the CDR3. The CDR3 DNA reads TGTGCCACCGCTCTACCACCGGGACAGACGTCCCCCGGGGAGCTGTTTTTT. This sequence encodes CATALPPGQTSPGELFF.

This clone was seen more than once but under ten times. This sequence joins TRBV6-5 and TRBJ1-2; tentatively, D is TRBD1 (6 bases). This CDR3 comprises 15 residues. Germline lookup yields CDR1 MNHEY and CDR2 SVGAGI. V lost 4 bases and J 4 bases, leaving 16 bases between the germline ends. Here the CDR3 reads CASSFLGGESYGYTF. The CDR3 DNA reads TGTGCCAGCAGTTTCCTAGGGGGGGAGTCCTATGGCTACACCTTC.

This clone was picked up a small number of times. A far larger clone is only one base removed, so a read error is likely. This same CDR3 is encoded by further DNA sequences in the sample. This rearrangement joins TRBV5-2 to TRBJ1-5; the table's D call, TRBD1, was not checked against the DNA. TRBV5-2 is an annotated pseudogene. The CDR3 is 16 residues long. The CDR3 protein is CASSREPGLSNQPQHF. The CDR3 coding sequence is TGTGCCAGCAGCCGCGAGCCAGGGTTGAGCAATCAGCCCCAGCATTTT.

This clone was counted between two and nine times. The chain links TRBV4-3 to TRBJ2-3, with D tentatively TRBD1 (5 bases). CDR3 size: 16 residues. Germline loops: CDR1 LGHNA, CDR2 YSLEER. The ends were cut back, 4 bases at V and 0 bases at J, with 14 bases in the middle. In nucleotides, the CDR3 is TGCGCCAGCAGCCGCCTATCCCGACAGAGCACAGATACGCAGTATTTT. Translation: CASSRLSRQSTDTQYF.

V usage is TRBV5-4 and J usage is TRBJ2-2; 7 bases are shared with TRBD1. This CDR3 has 16 amino acids. Germline-derived CDR1 and CDR2 are SGHNT and YYREEE (reference sequence). V gave up 5 bases and J gave up 2 bases; unmatched junction bases: 9. The CDR3, as DNA: TGTGCCAGCAGTGACACCGGGACAGCAAACACCGGGGAGCTGTTTTTT. The encoded protein is CASSDTGTANTGELFF.

The V and J genes are TRBV4-3 and TRBJ1-2; 8 nucleotides align to TRBD1. Germline V gives CDR1 LGHNA, CDR2 YSLEER. This CDR3 is 15 amino acids long. After removal of 3 bases from V and 5 bases from J, the junction contained 8 bases not matched to a gene. The CDR3 here is CASSQLQRTGYGYTF. CDR3 bases: TGCGCCAGCAGCCAGCTCCAGAGGACAGGGTATGGCTACACCTTC.